A selection of T cell receptor beta chains follows, all from one sample in a study of cytomegalovirus exposure and HLA in healthy donors. Method: immunoSEQ multiplex PCR; TCRdb's copy keeps in-frame clones and lacks some. Found here are around 93,000 clones, 65% of them singletons; the top ten hold about 5.4%. Sequencing was done on a sample of PBMCs. The origin of the receptors is a boy younger than 18 in good health and CMV-seropositive. The CDR3 runs from the conserved cysteine through the conserved F or W. Fields, in order: D gene, clone size, J gene, V gene, CDR3 protein, CDR3 DNA. A D gene is named only where the DNA matches it firmly. Clone size is given for some rows only: seen once, a few or many times, or a class if the clone is expanded.

- | many | TRBJ2-5 | TRBV5-8 | CASSFYSSPGRETQYF | TGTGCCAGCAGCTTTTACTCTTCTCCAGGGAGGGAGACCCAGTACTTC
- | - | TRBJ1-4 | TRBV18 | CASSPAGREKLFF | TGTGCCAGCTCACCAGCAGGTCGGGAAAAACTGTTTTTT
TRBD1 | few | TRBJ1-4 | TRBV27 | CASSLTGGANEKLFF | TGTGCCAGCAGTTTAACAGGGGGCGCGAATGAAAAACTGTTTTTT
- | - | TRBJ2-1 | TRBV20-1 | CSATNNEQFF | TGCAGTGCTACAAACAATGAGCAGTTCTTC
- | - | TRBJ1-2 | TRBV28 | CASSLLAGANYGYPF | TGTGCCAGCAGTTTATTGGCAGGGGCTAACTATGGCTACCCCTTC
- | - | TRBJ1-2 | TRBV10-3 | CAIGQYGYTF | TGTGCCATCGGACAGTATGGCTACACCTTC
- | - | TRBJ2-3 | TRBV6-1 | CASSEERLTDTQYF | TGTGCCAGCAGTGAAGAAAGACTCACAGATACGCAGTATTTT
- | - | TRBJ1-1 | TRBV20-1 | CSASMNTEAFF | TGCAGTGCTAGCATGAACACTGAAGCTTTCTTT
- | - | TRBJ1-1 | TRBV5-1 | CASSLEGRENTEAFF | TGCGCCAGCAGCTTGGAAGGCAGGGAGAACACTGAAGCTTTCTTT
- | - | TRBJ2-7 | TRBV21-1 | CASSVPPKLADIPYEQYF | TGTGCCAGCAGCGTACCCCCGAAGCTAGCGGATATACCCTACGAGCAGTACTTC
- | - | TRBJ1-5 | TRBV7-8 | CASSPWPQGKFAHNQPQHF | TGTGCCAGCAGCCCCTGGCCCCAGGGAAAATTTGCTCACAATCAGCCCCAGCATTTT
- | - | TRBJ1-2 | TRBV5-4 | CASSSGGRLGVQGYTF | TGTGCCAGCAGCTCGGGGGGCAGGCTAGGAGTCCAGGGCTACACCTTC
- | - | TRBJ2-2 | TRBV7-9 | CASSWRGGTGELFF | TGTGCCAGCAGCTGGCGGGGAGGTACCGGGGAGCTGTTTTTT
- | few | TRBJ1-1 | TRBV29-1 | CSVATPNTEAFF | TGCAGCGTTGCGACACCAAACACTGAAGCTTTCTTT
- | few | TRBJ2-5 | TRBV19 | CASSSTRGRLDQETQYF | TGTGCCAGTAGTTCGACCAGGGGAAGATTAGACCAAGAGACCCAGTACTTC
- | - | TRBJ1-5 | TRBV30 | CAWSDSSNQPQHF | TGTGCCTGGAGCGACAGTAGCAATCAGCCCCAGCATTTT
TRBD2 | - | TRBJ2-1 | TRBV10-2 | CASSRTSAHEQFF | TGCGCCAGCAGTCGGACTAGCGCCCATGAGCAGTTCTTC
TRBD1 | - | TRBJ2-7 | TRBV7-3 | CASSPGQGDEQYF | TGTGCCAGCAGCCCAGGACAGGGCGACGAGCAGTACTTC
TRBD1 | - | TRBJ2-1 | TRBV7-9 | CAGGASYNEQFF | TGTGCAGGGGGCGCTTCCTACAATGAGCAGTTCTTC
TRBD1 | - | TRBJ1-1 | TRBV27 | CASSSLRQGAESEAFF | TGTGCCAGCAGTTCCCTCCGACAGGGGGCAGAATCTGAAGCTTTCTTT
TRBD1 | few | TRBJ2-1 | TRBV29-1 | CSVEGPGQVNRAGYNEQFF | TGCAGCGTTGAAGGGCCGGGACAGGTCAACCGCGCGGGCTACAATGAGCAGTTCTTC
- | few | TRBJ1-3 | TRBV29-1 | CSPTGERRNTIYF | TGCAGCCCCACGGGGGAGAGACGAAACACCATATATTTT
- | - | TRBJ2-7 | TRBV5-1 | CASSSNTREAYEQYF | TGCGCCAGCAGCTCTAATACTAGGGAAGCCTACGAGCAGTACTTC
TRBD1 | - | TRBJ2-7 | TRBV5-4 | CASSLAGTGPEQYF | TGTGCCAGCAGCTTGGCCGGGACAGGGCCCGAGCAGTACTTC
TRBD1 | - | TRBJ2-7 | TRBV5-6 | CASSFVGQGYEQYF | TGTGCCAGCAGCTTTGTGGGACAGGGCTACGAGCAGTACTTC
- | - | TRBJ2-7 | TRBV2 | CASMSTVTYEQYF | TGTGCCAGCATGTCGACAGTAACCTACGAGCAGTACTTC
- | - | TRBJ1-5 | TRBV29-1 | CSVGGQNSNQPQHF | TGCAGCGTGGGCGGGCAGAATAGCAATCAGCCCCAGCATTTT
- | - | TRBJ1-1 | TRBV6-4 | CASRDTYLINTEAFF | TGTGCCAGCCGGGACACATACTTAATAAACACTGAAGCTTTCTTT
- | - | TRBJ2-7 | TRBV29-1 | CSGPLDCPPMIYEQYF | TGCAGCGGCCCATTGGACTGCCCTCCCATGATATACGAGCAGTACTTC
- | - | TRBJ2-3 | TRBV5-1 | CASSLGFGGADTQYF | TGCGCCAGCAGCTTGGGCTTCGGCGGGGCAGATACGCAGTATTTT
TRBD1 | few | TRBJ1-2 | TRBV10-3 | CAISEGTGGYTF | TGTGCCATCAGTGAAGGGACAGGTGGCTACACCTTC
- | - | TRBJ1-1 | TRBV15 | CATKMGYSGHNTEAFF | TGTGCCACCAAAATGGGATATAGCGGACATAACACTGAAGCTTTCTTT
- | - | TRBJ1-1 | TRBV28 | CASSSKVAGTEAFF | TGTGCCAGCAGTTCGAAGGTCGCGGGGACTGAAGCTTTCTTT
- | - | TRBJ2-2 | TRBV6-1 | CASSEGLAPGELFF | TGTGCCAGCAGTGAAGGGCTAGCACCCGGGGAGCTGTTTTTT
- | - | TRBJ2-5 | TRBV4-3 | CASSQDRRETQYF | TGCGCCAGCAGCCAAGATAGGAGAGAGACCCAGTACTTC
TRBD1 | - | TRBJ1-2 | TRBV18 | CASSPNSGQGNYGYTF | TGTGCCAGCTCACCAAATTCGGGACAGGGAAACTATGGCTACACCTTC
- | - | TRBJ1-1 | TRBV5-8 | CASSLGRGRATEAFF | TGTGCCAGCAGCTTGGGCAGGGGTCGCGCCACTGAAGCTTTCTTT